Below are 3 T cell receptor beta chains sequenced from a single sample in a study of cytomegalovirus exposure and HLA in healthy donors. PCR was performed using 60 Vbeta and 13 Jbeta primers. Method: immunoSEQ multiplex PCR; TCRdb's copy keeps in-frame clones and lacks some. The sample contains a few hundred thousand clones, approximately 84% of which appear only once. The specimen was PBMCs. The source is a woman aged 40 to 49 in good health and CMV-seropositive.

The chain couples TRBV6-1 to TRBJ1-1; TRBD1 is a possible D gene (6 bases). This CDR3 has 13 amino acids. Germline lookup yields CDR1 MNHNS and CDR2 SASEGT. With 7 bases removed from V and 1 base from J, the gap between germline ends came to 10 bases. The CDR3 reads CASIGQPNTEAFF. DNA of the CDR3: TGTGCCAGCATAGGACAGCCGAACACTGAAGCTTTCTTT.

The chain employs TRBV28 and TRBJ2-7, with 9 bases identical to TRBD1. V gave up 5 bases and J gave up 3 bases; unmatched junction bases: 8. The CDR3 covers 15 residues. CDR1 is MDHEN and CDR2 is SYDVKM in the germline V gene. This CDR3 is CASSPSGQGIYEQYF. The CDR3, as DNA: TGTGCCAGCAGTCCCTCGGGACAGGGCATCTACGAGCAGTACTTC.

The CDR3 sequence: CASSETSDTDTQYF. In nucleotides, the CDR3 is TGTGCCAGCAGCGAAACTAGCGACACAGATACGCAGTATTTT. This chain connects TRBV6-4 to TRBJ2-3; 7 bases agree with TRBD2. CDR1 and CDR2 from the germline V gene are MRHNA and SNTAGT. The CDR3 runs 14 residues. V shed 6 bases and J 2 bases; nucleotides not matched to a gene: 5.